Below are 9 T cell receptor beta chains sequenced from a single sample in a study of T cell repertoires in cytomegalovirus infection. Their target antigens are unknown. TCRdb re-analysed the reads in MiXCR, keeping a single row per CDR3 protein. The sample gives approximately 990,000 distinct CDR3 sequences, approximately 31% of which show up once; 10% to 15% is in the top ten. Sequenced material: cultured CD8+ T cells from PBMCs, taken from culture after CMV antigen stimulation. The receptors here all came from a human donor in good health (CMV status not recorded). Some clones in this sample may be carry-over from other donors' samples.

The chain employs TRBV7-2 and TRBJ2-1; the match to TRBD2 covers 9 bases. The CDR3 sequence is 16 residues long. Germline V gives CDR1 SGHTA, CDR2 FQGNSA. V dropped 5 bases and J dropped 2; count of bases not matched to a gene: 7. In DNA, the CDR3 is TGTGCCAGCAGCCCGCTAGCGGGGCCTCCCTACAATGAGCAGTTCTTC. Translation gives CASSPLAGPPYNEQFF. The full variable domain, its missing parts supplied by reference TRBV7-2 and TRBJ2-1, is GAGVSQSPSNKVTEKGKDVELRCDPISGHTALYWYRQSLGQGLEFLIYFQGNSAPDKSGLPSDRFSAERTGGSVSTLTIQRTQQEDSAVYLCASSPLAGPPYNEQFFGPGTRLTVL.

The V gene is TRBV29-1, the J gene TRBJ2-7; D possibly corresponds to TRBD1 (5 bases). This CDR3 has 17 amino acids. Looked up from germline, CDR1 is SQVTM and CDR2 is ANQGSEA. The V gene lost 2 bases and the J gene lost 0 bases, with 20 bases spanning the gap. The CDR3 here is CSVEPERGRAVSYEQYV. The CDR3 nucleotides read TGCAGCGTTGAACCAGAAAGAGGCAGGGCTGTCTCCTACGAGCAGTACGTC.

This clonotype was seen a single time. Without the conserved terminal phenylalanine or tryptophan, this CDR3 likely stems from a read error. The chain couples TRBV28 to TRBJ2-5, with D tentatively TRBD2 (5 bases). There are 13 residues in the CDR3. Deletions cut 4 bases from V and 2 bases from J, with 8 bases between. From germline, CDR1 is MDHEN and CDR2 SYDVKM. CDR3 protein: CASSWTGQETQYY. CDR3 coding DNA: TGTGCCAGCAGTTGGACTGGACAAGAGACCCAGTACTAC.

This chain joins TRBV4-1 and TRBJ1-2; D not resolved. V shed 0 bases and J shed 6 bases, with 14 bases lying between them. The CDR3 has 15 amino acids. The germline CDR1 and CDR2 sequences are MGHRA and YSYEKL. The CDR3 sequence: CASSQDIGSLDGYTF. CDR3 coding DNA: TGCGCCAGCAGCCAAGATATCGGGTCCCTCGATGGCTACACCTTC.

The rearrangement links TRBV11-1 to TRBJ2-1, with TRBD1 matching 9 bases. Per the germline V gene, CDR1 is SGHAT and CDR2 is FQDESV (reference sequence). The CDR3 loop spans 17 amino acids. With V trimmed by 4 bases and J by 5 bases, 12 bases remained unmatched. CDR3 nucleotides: TGTGCCAGCAGCTCCTCCCTGGGGACAGGGTCGGACAATGAGCAGTTCTTC. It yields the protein CASSSSLGTGSDNEQFF.

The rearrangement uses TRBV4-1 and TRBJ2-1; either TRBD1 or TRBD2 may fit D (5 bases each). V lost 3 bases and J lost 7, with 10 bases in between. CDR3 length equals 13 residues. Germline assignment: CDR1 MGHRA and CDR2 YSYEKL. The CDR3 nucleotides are TGCGCCAGCAGCCACGGGACGGAGAATGAGCAGTTCTTC. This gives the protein CASSHGTENEQFF.

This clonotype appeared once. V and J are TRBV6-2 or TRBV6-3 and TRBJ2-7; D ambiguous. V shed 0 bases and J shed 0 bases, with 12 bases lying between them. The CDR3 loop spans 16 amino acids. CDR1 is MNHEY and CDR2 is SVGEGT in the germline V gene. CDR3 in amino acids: CASSYSKETSSYEQYV. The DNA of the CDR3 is TGTGCCAGCAGTTACTCGAAAGAAACGAGCTCCTACGAGCAGTACGTC.

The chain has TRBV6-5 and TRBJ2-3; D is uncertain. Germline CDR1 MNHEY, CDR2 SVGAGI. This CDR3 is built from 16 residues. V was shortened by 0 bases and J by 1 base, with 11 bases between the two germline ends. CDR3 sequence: CASSYSLGYGTDTQYF. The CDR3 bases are TGTGCCAGCAGTTACTCTCTCGGGTATGGCACAGATACGCAGTATTTT.

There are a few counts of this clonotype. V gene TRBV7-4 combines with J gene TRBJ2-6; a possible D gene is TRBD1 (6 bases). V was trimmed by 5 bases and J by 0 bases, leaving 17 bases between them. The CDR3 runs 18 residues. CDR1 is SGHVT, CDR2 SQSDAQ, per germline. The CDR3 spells CASSQPGQSLSGANVLTF. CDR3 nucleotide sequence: TGTGCCAGCAGCCAGCCGGGACAATCTCTCTCTGGGGCCAACGTCCTGACTTTC.